This T cell receptor (beta chain) was observed in a study of T cell responses to AZD1222 COVID-19 vaccine. Findings of the study overall: The reported proportion of spike-specific TCRs targeting unmutated variant regions was nearly half. Only after the peak T cell response were repertoires sampled.

In its sample, this clone was seen once. Its target is unknown. The repertoire was sequenced with immunoSEQ multiplex PCR; TCRdb's copy has only in-frame clones and lacks some. The sample records under 200,000 clones, around 95% being singletons. This TCR derives from an adult in good health. The sample was peripheral blood, taken on day 0 of AZD1222 vaccination.

CDR3 sequence: CASGGQGKFQPQHF. CDR3 in DNA: TGTGCCAGTGGGGGCCAGGGTAAGTTTCAGCCCCAGCATTTT. The chain joins TRBV19 to TRBJ1-5; tentatively, D is TRBD1 (6 bases). With 8 bases removed from V and 6 bases from J, the gap between germline ends came to 17 bases. The CDR3 extends over 14 amino acids. CDR1 is LNHDA, CDR2 SQIVND, per germline (reference sequence). The full variable domain, in which reference TRBV19 and TRBJ1-5 provide the parts outside the CDR3, is DGGITQSPKYLFRKEGQNVTLSCEQNLNHDAMYWYRQDPGQGLRLIYYSQIVNDFQKGDIAEGYSVSREKKESFPLTVTSAQKNPTAFYLCASGGQGKFQPQHFGDGTRLSIL.